This T cell receptor (beta chain) comes out of a study of T-cell reconstitution after alpha-beta-depleted transplantation in children (dated by TCRdb to about 2016). Study-wide context: The study quantitatively tracked T-cell immune reconstitution after TCRalphabeta/CD19-depleted allogeneic hematopoietic cell transplantation in children using TCR repertoire profiling. Study-level results and caveats: In some patients, the high TCRbeta diversity seen at day 60 was put down to recipient T cells and intrathymic progenitors that had survived conditioning. The frequencies of hyperexpanded clones fell over the following months, and after one year, T-cell counts and TCRbeta diversity were mostly attributed to newly produced T cells. About two months after transplant, the apparently early recovery of alphabetaT-cell counts reportedly depended on just several hundred clones that had expanded rapidly and came from non-depleted graft cells.

Sample treatment or condition, as interpreted from the label and publication: allogeneic hematopoietic cell transplantation with graft depleted of TCRalphabeta T cells and CD19 B cells. Transplant recipients were children who received TCRalphabeta/CD19-depleted allogeneic hematopoietic cell grafts. This clonotype was found a few times. The clone's antigen remains unknown. Base quality data are lacking; no much larger clone is found one base away. The cysteine opens and the phenylalanine closes a CDR3 of 15 amino acids. This entry keeps only the CDR3 DNA: 45 bases, framed from base 1. V is cut by 2 bases and J by 5 bases, and the space between the germline ends is 13 bases. CDR1 MGHRA and CDR2 YSYEKL are derived from the germline V gene. Library creation used PCR. TCRdb records Illumina HiSeq 2500 as the sequencer. TCR libraries were prepared with molecular barcoding, using unique molecular identifiers to normalize TCRbeta repertoire quantification. TCRdb handled the public reads itself, with Q25 trimming in fastp and clone calling in MiXCR, and kept productive beta chains. Identical CDR3 proteins give one entry, which carries the most common genes and DNA. The sample contains almost 600,000 distinct CDR3 sequences, 25% to 30% of them found a single time. Together, the top ten hold about a third of the sample.

The starting material was PBMCs, obtained before TCRalphabeta/CD19-depleted stem cell transplant. The clonotype comes from a boy younger than two with Wiskott-Aldrich syndrome, due to receive a stem cell transplant. The sequence is built from TRBV4-1 and TRBJ2-1; 5 matching bases give a weak D call of TRBD2. The nucleotide sequence is given as TGCGCCAGCAGCCAAAGGGAGACTGCCCACAATGAGCAGTTCTTC. Translated, it gives CASSQRETAHNEQFF.